This entry concerns a single T cell receptor beta chain. The target antigen is unknown. These data are taken from a study of cytomegalovirus exposure and HLA in healthy donors. Study-level findings and limits: The likely explanation for a cluster of highly shared sequence variants was sequencing artifact.

The study ran its PCR with 60 Vbeta and 13 Jbeta primers. TCRdb's copy holds only in-frame clones and misses some; the assay was immunoSEQ multiplex PCR. The sample has about 180,000 clones, over 60% seen once. This clonotype was sampled from a man between 35 and 55 years old in good health and CMV-seronegative. Sequenced input: PBMCs.

CDR3 nucleotides: TGCGCCAGCAGCCAAGATGCCTCGGGAGGGGGCAGAAACACCATATATTTT. Its protein is CASSQDASGGGRNTIYF. V is TRBV4-3 and J is TRBJ1-3; TRBD1 aligns across 7 bases. Germline V gene sequence: CDR1 LGHNA, CDR2 YSLEER. V gave up 0 bases and J gave up 5 bases; unmatched junction bases: 10. The CDR3 is 17 residues long.